These T cell receptor beta chains were read from a single sample in a study of CD8 T cells in Susac syndrome. TCRdb re-derived calls from the immunoSEQ multiplex PCR reads in MiXCR, one entry per CDR3 protein. The sample consists of around 190,000 distinct CDR3 sequences, approximately 94% of them appearing once. The sequenced material came from CD4+ T cells from PBMCs. The receptor set was obtained from a human donor in good health. CDR3s include the opening cysteine and the closing phenylalanine or tryptophan. A D gene is named only where the DNA matches it firmly.

v_call: TRBV7-8
j_call: TRBJ1-6
d_call: NA
cdr3_nt: TGTGCCAGCAGCTCCGACAGTTCCGATGACCCTAGCTCCTATAATTCACCCCTCCACTTT
cdr3_aa: CASSSDSSDDPSSYNSPLHF

v_call: TRBV5-6
j_call: TRBJ2-2
d_call: TRBD2
cdr3_nt: TGTGCCAGCAGCTGGAGGACTAGCGGGAACACCGGGGAGCTGTTTTTT
cdr3_aa: CASSWRTSGNTGELFF

v_call: TRBV7-8
j_call: TRBJ2-7
d_call: TRBD2
cdr3_nt: TGTGCCAGCAGCCATGGACTAGCGGCCTACGAGCAGTACTTC
cdr3_aa: CASSHGLAAYEQYF

v_call: TRBV7-2
j_call: TRBJ2-7
d_call: TRBD1
cdr3_nt: TGTGCCAGCAGCTCCCAGACAGGGACCTACGAGCAGTACTTC
cdr3_aa: CASSSQTGTYEQYF

v_call: TRBV12-3/TRBV12-4
j_call: TRBJ2-1
d_call: TRBD1
cdr3_nt: TGTGCCAGCAGTTTCGGGACAGGCTACAATGAGCAGTTCTTC
cdr3_aa: CASSFGTGYNEQFF

v_call: TRBV20-1
j_call: TRBJ1-5
d_call: TRBD1
cdr3_nt: TGCAGTGCTAGGACAGGGAGCCCGAATCAGCCCCAGCATTTT
cdr3_aa: CSARTGSPNQPQHF

v_call: TRBV30
j_call: TRBJ2-5
d_call: NA
cdr3_nt: TGTGCCTGGAGTTTGAAAGAGACCCAGTACTTC
cdr3_aa: CAWSLKETQYF

v_call: TRBV3-1
j_call: TRBJ2-1
d_call: NA
cdr3_nt: TGTGCCAGCACCAGCGAGGGCAGGGCTATCGATGAGCAGTTCTTC
cdr3_aa: CASTSEGRAIDEQFF

v_call: TRBV5-1
j_call: TRBJ2-5
d_call: NA
cdr3_nt: TGCGCCAGCAGCTTGATACCCCAAGAGACCCAGTACTTC
cdr3_aa: CASSLIPQETQYF

v_call: TRBV6-6
j_call: TRBJ1-2
d_call: TRBD1
cdr3_nt: TGTGCCAGCAGTAACCTAGGGACAGATTATGGCTACACCTTC
cdr3_aa: CASSNLGTDYGYTF

v_call: TRBV25-1
j_call: TRBJ1-6
d_call: NA
cdr3_nt: TGTGCCAGCAGTGAAGGGAGCCTCTATAATTCACCCCTCCACTTT
cdr3_aa: CASSEGSLYNSPLHF

v_call: TRBV19
j_call: TRBJ2-1
d_call: TRBD1
cdr3_nt: TGTGCCAGTAGTACAAGGGACAGACAGCAGTTCTTC
cdr3_aa: CASSTRDRQQFF

v_call: TRBV7-3
j_call: TRBJ1-4
d_call: NA
cdr3_nt: TGTGCCAGCAGCTCCCCTGGGGGAAAACTGTTTTTT
cdr3_aa: CASSSPGGKLFF

v_call: TRBV6-5
j_call: TRBJ1-5
d_call: TRBD1
cdr3_nt: TGTGCCAGCAGTTACACCTCCAGGGGGAATCAGCCCCAGCATTTT
cdr3_aa: CASSYTSRGNQPQHF

v_call: TRBV4-1
j_call: TRBJ2-3
d_call: NA
cdr3_nt: TGCGCCAGCAGCCAAGGCGACCTAAGCACAGATACGCAGTATTTT
cdr3_aa: CASSQGDLSTDTQYF

v_call: TRBV28
j_call: TRBJ2-7
d_call: TRBD2
cdr3_nt: TGTGCCAGCAGCCCTGGGGGGGAGAGCTCCTACGAGCAGTACTTC
cdr3_aa: CASSPGGESSYEQYF

v_call: TRBV5-1
j_call: TRBJ2-7
d_call: NA
cdr3_nt: TGCGCCAGCAGCTTGGAGGGGCAGAACTACGAGCAGTACTTC
cdr3_aa: CASSLEGQNYEQYF